This T cell receptor beta chain was identified during a study of metastatic and nonmetastatic thyroid tumors. The overall study: The study looked at repertoires side by side in blood and in tumor or nodule tissue from malignant and benign thyroid patients.

TCRdb re-called the PCR reads with MiXCR. The sample has 60,000 or so clones; 25% to 30% are singletons. Prior to thyroid surgery, none of the patients had received any treatment. This CDR3 region has 14 residues. Germline V CDR1 and CDR2: SGHNT, YENEEA. V was trimmed by 1 base and J by 7 bases, leaving 11 bases between them. Only a few counts were recorded for this clone. The J gene is TRBJ2-1, the V gene TRBV11-3; D is ambiguous. Sequencing was done on a sample of blood. This TCR derives from a female donor with papillary thyroid cancer or a benign thyroid nodule (not recorded which). Some clones in this sample may be carry-over from other donors' samples. In nucleotides, the CDR3 is TGTGCCAGCAGCTTAGGTTCCACGATGAATGAGCAGTTCTTC. Translation gives CASSLGSTMNEQFF.